A selection of T cell receptor beta chains follows, all from one sample in a study of blood T cell repertoires in COVID-19. The protocol was immunoSEQ multiplex PCR, while the TCRdb copy is restricted to in-frame clones and leaves out a portion. The sample comprises fewer than 250,000 clones, approximately 79% of which are singletons, and approximately 13% rests with the top ten. The source material was peripheral blood. The receptors originated from a woman aged 45-59 years with acute or convalescent COVID-19. Both conserved end residues are part of each CDR3. The D gene is left open where the match is weak. Size tells how often a clone was seen (once, few, many) or the class of an expanded clone, and some rows leave it out.

v_gene	d_gene	abundance	j_gene	CDR3aa	CDR3nt
TRBV15	TRBD1	few	TRBJ1-1	CATSRAGTGRTEAFF	TGTGCCACCAGCAGGGCCGGGACAGGGAGAACTGAAGCTTTCTTT
TRBV19	NA	NA	TRBJ1-2	CASSMIRDTSSYGYTF	TGTGCCAGTAGTATGATCCGGGACACTAGTAGCTATGGCTACACCTTC
TRBV19	NA	NA	TRBJ2-1	CASSILGGGLNEQFF	TGTGCCAGTAGTATCCTTGGGGGGGGGCTCAATGAGCAGTTCTTC
TRBV6-2/TRBV6-3	NA	NA	TRBJ2-1	CASSSHQARFF	TGTGCCAGCAGTTCTCATCAAGCTCGGTTCTTC
TRBV5-1	NA	few	TRBJ2-7	CASSLTTGYEQYF	TGCGCCAGCAGCTTGACGACAGGCTACGAGCAGTACTTC
TRBV7-9	TRBD2	NA	TRBJ2-7	CASSLDRGGTYEQYF	TGTGCCAGCAGCTTGGATCGGGGGGGCACCTACGAGCAGTACTTC
TRBV6-5	TRBD1	few	TRBJ1-2	CASSVQGAEGYTF	TGTGCCAGCAGCGTTCAGGGGGCTGAAGGCTACACCTTC
TRBV10-3	TRBD1	NA	TRBJ1-4	CAISDRGQGAPNEKLFF	TGTGCCATCAGTGACCGCGGACAGGGGGCTCCTAATGAAAAACTGTTTTTT
TRBV20-1	NA	NA	TRBJ2-2	CSASGPAWRTGELFF	TGCAGTGCTAGTGGCCCCGCTTGGAGGACCGGGGAGCTGTTTTTT
TRBV13	TRBD1	NA	TRBJ2-7	CASTHWGQGTYEQYF	TGTGCCAGCACACATTGGGGACAGGGGACCTACGAGCAGTACTTC
TRBV7-2	NA	NA	TRBJ1-2	CASSLDGGLRDGYTF	TGTGCCAGCAGCTTAGATGGGGGACTGAGGGATGGCTACACCTTC
TRBV6-5	TRBD1	NA	TRBJ1-2	CASRPGTGSIYGYTF	TGTGCCAGCAGGCCCGGGACAGGGTCTATCTATGGCTACACCTTC
TRBV7-8	TRBD1	NA	TRBJ2-1	CASSLLNRGLYNEQFF	TGTGCCAGCAGCTTACTTAACAGGGGGCTCTACAATGAGCAGTTCTTC
TRBV2	NA	NA	TRBJ1-1	CASRETGVRGTEAFF	TGTGCCAGCAGAGAAACAGGCGTGAGGGGGACTGAAGCTTTCTTT
TRBV9	TRBD2	NA	TRBJ2-2	CASSVSGGALAGELFF	TGTGCCAGCAGCGTCAGCGGGGGGGCATTAGCAGGGGAGCTGTTTTTT
TRBV2	TRBD1	NA	TRBJ2-1	CASCRAGGAREQFF	TGTGCCAGCTGCCGGGCAGGGGGCGCAAGGGAGCAGTTCTTC
TRBV6-5	NA	NA	TRBJ1-1	CASRAAMNTEAFF	TGTGCCAGCAGGGCGGCTATGAACACTGAAGCTTTCTTT
TRBV5-6	TRBD1	few	TRBJ1-6	CASSFIEFIGGSSSPLHF	TGTGCCAGCAGCTTTATTGAATTTATAGGGGGCAGTAGCTCACCCCTCCACTTT
TRBV2	NA	NA	TRBJ1-4	CASSAGELGKLFF	TGTGCCAGCAGCGCAGGGGAACTCGGAAAACTGTTTTTT
TRBV27	TRBD1	NA	TRBJ1-1	CASSLARQGMRNTEAFF	TGTGCCAGCAGTTTAGCCCGACAGGGGATGAGGAACACTGAAGCTTTCTTT
TRBV6-6	NA	NA	TRBJ1-2	CASSRGGYGYTF	TGTGCCAGCAGTAGGGGGGGCTATGGCTACACCTTC
TRBV5-1	NA	NA	TRBJ2-7	CASSLGTGFSYEQYF	TGCGCCAGCAGCTTGGGTACAGGTTTCTCCTACGAGCAGTACTTC
TRBV6-1	NA	few	TRBJ1-1	CASSEAAGWKAFF	TGTGCCAGCAGTGAAGCGGCAGGCTGGAAGGCTTTCTTT